This T cell receptor beta chain was obtained from a study of T cell responses to AZD1222 COVID-19 vaccine (dated by TCRdb to about 2021). Concerning the study at large: AZD1222 recipients given second doses at about 4 weeks or at about 12 weeks were pooled, since spike-specific TCR depth and breadth were not found to differ between the two schedules. A total of about 250 trial participants underwent TCR sequencing, of whom under 220 had received two doses of AZD1222 and around 25 had received two doses of the MenACWY control vaccine. Trial participants were enrolled by age into subgroups of 18-55, 56-69 and 70-plus years, and around 140, 26 and 57 TCR-sequenced participants, respectively, were included in these subgroups. The research as a whole found: Reportedly, almost half of the unique spike-specific TCRs recognized epitopes lying outside the regions that are mutated in the B.1.351 and B.1.1.7 variants. After two AZD1222 doses, spike-specific TCR breadth and depth were significantly higher than at day 0 and than in MenACWY recipients. Conclusions about previously exposed vaccinees were limited because only six AZD1222 recipients were SARS-CoV-2 seropositive at baseline. Participants were mostly white British, with more females than males. The authors suggested clonal diversity may have been underestimated. In the small 56-69-year group, the increase in depth fell short of significance, most likely because of low power. Because no day 14 peak-response samples were available, repertoires were characterized only after the peak T cell response. The vaccine-associated CD4 TCRs covered the entire spike protein, and the dominant responses fell in regions 160-218 and 743-854.

Worth noting for this clone: The antigen it recognizes is unknown. No base-level quality is on record; no much larger clone is a single base apart.

The germline V and J ends show losses of 0 bases and 6 bases respectively, and no gene match explains 6 bases of the junction. Spanning cysteine to phenylalanine, the CDR3 consists of 16 amino acids. The retained sequence is limited to the CDR3, 48 bases, with the frame set at the first base. The germline V gene sets CDR1 to KGHDR and CDR2 to SFDVKD. The time point label, read with the paper, signifies: baseline before first vaccination. Vaccinee samples were obtained from the UK trials COV001 and COV002, which included a single-blind randomized controlled phase 2/3 trial of AZD1222 (ChAdOx1 nCoV-19) in healthy adults. Trial participant PBMC samples were collected at day 0 and day 28 after the second dose for TCRbeta chain sequencing. The CDR3 regions of human TCRbeta chains were analyzed by immunosequencing. For the original study's pipeline: Repertoire TCRs were matched against a reference library of SARS-CoV-2-specific TCRs generated with the MIRA antigen-specificity platform. Breadth meant the fraction of unique TCRs that were SARS-CoV-2-associated, whereas depth meant the fraction of total T cells that were SARS-CoV-2-associated. Using the MIRA data, each spike-specific TCR was assigned both to the spike region to which the TCR was reactive and to a CD4 or CD8 class. Log10-transformed breadth and depth values were compared by one-way ANOVA with Sidak's multiple comparisons tests. TCRdb holds this immuneACCESS table with in-frame rearrangements only. Some clones are missing; in checked studies, unresolved V genes explain under half, and the rest has no known cause. The V and J calls and clone size were taken over from that table, and D and trimming were inferred from the DNA. Here the sample has about 120,000 clones; 92% occur a single time. Clones ranked in the top ten supply more than 13% of the sample.

The rearrangement joined TRBV24-1 to TRBJ2-2; the central 7 bases match TRBD2. This TCR was sampled from an adult in good health. The specimen comprised peripheral blood, sampled on day 0 of AZD1222 vaccination. The DNA reads TGTGCCACCAGTGATTTGGACGGGGCGGGAGCCGGGGAGCTGTTTTTT. Its translation is CATSDLDGAGAGELFF.